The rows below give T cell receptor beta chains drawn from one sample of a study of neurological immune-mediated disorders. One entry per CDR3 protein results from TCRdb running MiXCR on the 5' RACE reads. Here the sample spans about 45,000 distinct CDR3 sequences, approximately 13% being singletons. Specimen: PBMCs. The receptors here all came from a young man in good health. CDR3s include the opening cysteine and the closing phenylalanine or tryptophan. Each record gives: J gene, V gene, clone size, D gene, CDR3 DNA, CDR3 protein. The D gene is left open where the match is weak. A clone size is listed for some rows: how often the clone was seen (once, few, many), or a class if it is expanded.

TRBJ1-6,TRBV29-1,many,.,TGCAGCGTTTCCGGGGGTACCTCGAATTCACCCCTCCACTTT,CSVSGGTSNSPLHF
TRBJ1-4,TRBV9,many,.,TGTGCCAGCAGCGTGTCGGCCGGGTCTAATGAAAAACTGTTTTTT,CASSVSAGSNEKLFF
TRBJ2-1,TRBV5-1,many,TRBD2,TGCGCCAGCAGCTTAGGACTAGAGTCCAATGAGCAGTTCTTC,CASSLGLESNEQFF
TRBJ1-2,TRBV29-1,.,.,TGCAGCGTTGTCCCGGGGGGCGGAGGACGAGAAGGCTACACCTTC,CSVVPGGGGREGYTF
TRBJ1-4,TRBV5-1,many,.,TGCGCCAGCAGCTCGGGGACATTGGGTGAAAAACTGTTTTTT,CASSSGTLGEKLFF
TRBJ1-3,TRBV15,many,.,TGTGCCACCAGCAGAGATCGTAGCACCATATATTTT,CATSRDRSTIYF
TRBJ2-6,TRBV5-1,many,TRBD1,TGCGCCAGCAGTGACAGGGTGGGGCCTGGGGCCAACGTCCTGACTTTC,CASSDRVGPGANVLTF
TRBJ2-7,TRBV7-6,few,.,TGTGCCAGCAGCCCCAGTCCGGGGAACTCCTACGAGCAGTACTTC,CASSPSPGNSYEQYF
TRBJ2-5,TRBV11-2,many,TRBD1,TGTGCCAGCAGCCTTTACAGGGGGCAGGGGGAGACCCAGTACTTC,CASSLYRGQGETQYF
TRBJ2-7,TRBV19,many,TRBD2,TGTGCCAGTAGTATGCTTAGCGGGATTAGCTCCTACGAGCAGTACTTC,CASSMLSGISSYEQYF
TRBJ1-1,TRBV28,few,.,TGTGCCAGTTCTTGGCGGACTGAAGCTTTCTTT,CASSWRTEAFF
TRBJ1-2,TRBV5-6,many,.,TGTGCCAGCAGCTTACACATAAACTATGGCTACACCTTC,CASSLHINYGYTF
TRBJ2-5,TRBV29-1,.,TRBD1,TGCAGCGTTGAAGGACAGGGCTGGCAAGAGACCCAGTACTTC,CSVEGQGWQETQYF
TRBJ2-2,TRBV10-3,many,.,TGTGCCATCAGTGAATCTAGATTGAACACCGGGGAGCTGTTTTTT,CAISESRLNTGELFF
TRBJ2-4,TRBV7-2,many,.,TGTGCCAGCAGCTTAGTAGAGCCTGGAAACATTCAGTACTTC,CASSLVEPGNIQYF
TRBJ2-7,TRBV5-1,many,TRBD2,TGCGCCAGCAGCTTGGAAGGTTGGACTAGCGGGAGTTACGAGCAGTACTTC,CASSLEGWTSGSYEQYF
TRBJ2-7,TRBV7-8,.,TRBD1,TGTGCCAGCAGCTTCATCGGACAGGGAATCGCCGACGAGCAGTACTTC,CASSFIGQGIADEQYF
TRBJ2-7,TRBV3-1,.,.,TGTGCCAGCAGCCAAGATGGAGGCGGGAAGTTCTACGAGCAGTACTTC,CASSQDGGGKFYEQYF
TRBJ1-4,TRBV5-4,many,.,TGTGCCAGCAGCTCCAAGGGCCCCGTTGAAAAACTGTTTTTT,CASSSKGPVEKLFF
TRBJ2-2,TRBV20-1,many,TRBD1,TGCAGTGCTATAGGGGGGACAGGGATACCCGGGGAGCTGTTTTTT,CSAIGGTGIPGELFF
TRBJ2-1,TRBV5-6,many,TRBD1,TGTGCCAGCAGCTTATCGGGACAGGCCTACAATGAGCAGTTCTTC,CASSLSGQAYNEQFF
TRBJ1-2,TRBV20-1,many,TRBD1,TGCAGTGCTAGAGGAGGACCGGGACAGGGGGCGAGGGACTATGGCTACACCTTC,CSARGGPGQGARDYGYTF
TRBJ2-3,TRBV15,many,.,TGTGCCACCAGCGACGCGGGACGCCACACAGATACGCAGTATTTT,CATSDAGRHTDTQYF
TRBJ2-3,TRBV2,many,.,TGTGCCAGCAGACCCACCCCTGCGGGCACAGATACGCAGTATTTT,CASRPTPAGTDTQYF
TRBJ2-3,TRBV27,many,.,TGTGCCAGCAGTTTTGCAGGCGGCACAGATACGCAGTATTTT,CASSFAGGTDTQYF
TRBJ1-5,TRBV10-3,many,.,TGTGCCATCAGAGGAGGTAGCAATCAGCCCCAGCATTTT,CAIRGGSNQPQHF
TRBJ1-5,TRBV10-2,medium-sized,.,TGCGCCAGCAGTGAATCGGGGCACAATCAGCCCCAGCATTTT,CASSESGHNQPQHF
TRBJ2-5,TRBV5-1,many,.,TGCGCCAGCAGCTTAACGGAGACCCAGTACTTC,CASSLTETQYF
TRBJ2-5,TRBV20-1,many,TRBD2,TGCAGTGCTAGAGGGACTAGCAGCCAAGAGACCCAGTACTTC,CSARGTSSQETQYF
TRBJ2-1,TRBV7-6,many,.,TGTGCCAGCAGCTTAGCGTACGGGGCAGTGGCCAATGAGCAGTTCTTC,CASSLAYGAVANEQFF
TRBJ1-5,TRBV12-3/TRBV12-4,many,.,TGTGCCAGCAGGAAAGGTCTCGGGGGCAATCAGCCCCAGCATTTT,CASRKGLGGNQPQHF
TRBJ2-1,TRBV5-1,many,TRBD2,TGCGCCAGCAGCCTAGCGGGAGAGACCAATGAGCAGTTCTTC,CASSLAGETNEQFF
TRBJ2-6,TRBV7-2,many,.,TGTGCCAGCAGCCCATTCGCCTTGAGCTCTGGGGCCAACGTCCTGACTTTC,CASSPFALSSGANVLTF
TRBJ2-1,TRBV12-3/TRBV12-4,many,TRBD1,TGTGCCAGCAGTCCTACGGGACAGTACTACAATGAGCAGTTCTTC,CASSPTGQYYNEQFF
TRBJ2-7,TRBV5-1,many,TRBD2,TGCGCCAGCAGCTTAAGTGCGGGAGGTAGAAGCGAGCAGTACTTC,CASSLSAGGRSEQYF